The T cell receptor beta chain described here comes from a study of T cell responses to AZD1222 COVID-19 vaccine. Findings and limits, study-wide: Dominant at 160-218 and 743-854, vaccine-associated CD4 TCRs also spanned spike. None of the repertoires were sampled until the peak T cell response had passed. The reported proportion of spike-specific TCRs targeting unmutated variant regions was nearly half.

TCRdb keeps only in-frame clones here, not all; method: immunoSEQ multiplex PCR. The sample includes about 170,000 clones, less than 95% of them seen just once. With 4 bases removed from V and 2 bases from J, the gap between germline ends came to 6 bases. CDR3 length: 12 residues. From germline, CDR1 is SGHDT and CDR2 YYEEEE. To note about this clone: The antigen is not known.

Material: peripheral blood, obtained on day 0 of AZD1222 vaccination. This clonotype was sampled from an adult in good health. The chain uses TRBV5-6 and TRBJ2-5; possible D gene TRBD2, 6 bases. The DNA for the CDR3 is TGTGCCAGCAGCCGGGGGCAAGAGACCCAGTACTTC. Translation gives CASSRGQETQYF.